The 12 T cell receptor beta chains given below trace back to one sample, sequenced in a study of T cell responses to AZD1222 COVID-19 vaccine. Assay: immunoSEQ multiplex PCR; the TCRdb copy retains only in-frame clones and omits some. The sample records about 140,000 clones, more than 70% being singletons. The sample in question was peripheral blood, obtained 28 days after the second AZD1222 dose. The source of these receptors is an adult who received the AZD1222 COVID-19 vaccine.

The CDR3 here is CASSLGNEQFF. CDR3 DNA sequence: TGTGCCAGCAGCTTAGGGAATGAGCAGTTCTTC. This sequence joins TRBV11-3 and TRBJ2-1; D gene unclear. The CDR3 spans 11 residues. Trimming took 1 base from V and 7 from J, leaving 2 bases between them. The germline CDR1 and CDR2 sequences are SGHNT and YENEEA.

This chain connects TRBV5-1 to TRBJ2-7; TRBD1 is a possible D gene (5 bases). This CDR3 region has 14 residues. CDR1 and CDR2 (germline): SGHRS, YFSETQ. With 3 bases removed from V and 0 bases from J, the gap between germline ends came to 10 bases. CDR3 region: CASSSQGGSYEQYF. The CDR3 nucleotides read TGCGCCAGCAGCTCCCAGGGCGGCTCCTACGAGCAGTACTTC.

V and J are TRBV5-1 and TRBJ2-3; D not certain. Trimming took 6 bases from V and 6 from J, leaving 20 bases between them. Germline values: CDR1 SGHRS, CDR2 YFSETQ. The CDR3 covers 15 residues. This chain's CDR3 is CASTTSPQPEDTQYF. The CDR3 DNA reads as TGCGCCAGCACCACCTCCCCCCAACCAGAGGATACGCAGTATTTT. Based on the CDR3 plus reference TRBV5-1 and TRBJ2-3, the full variable domain is KAGVTQTPRYLIKTRGQQVTLSCSPISGHRSVSWYQQTPGQGLQFLFEYFSETQRNKGNFPGRFSGRQFSNSRSEMNVSTLELGDSALYLCASTTSPQPEDTQYFGPGTRLTVL.

V usage is TRBV10-3 and J usage is TRBJ1-2; D possibly corresponds to TRBD1 (5 bases). The germline CDR1 and CDR2 sequences are ENHRY and SYGVKD. The CDR3 has 15 residues. V was pared by 2 bases and J by 3 bases, with 13 bases between. The chain's CDR3 is CAISEHGLGDYGYTF. CDR3 nucleotides: TGTGCCATCAGTGAGCACGGTTTAGGGGACTATGGCTACACCTTC.

This clone occurred a few times. The chain has TRBV12-3 or TRBV12-4 and TRBJ1-1; D is uncertain. Trimming removed 6 bases from V and 5 bases from J, with 13 bases in between. This CDR3 contains 13 residues. CDR3: CASSRTDVTEAFF. The CDR3 nucleotides read TGTGCCAGCAGCCGAACCGATGTTACTGAAGCTTTCTTT.

V gene TRBV19 combines with J gene TRBJ2-4; TRBD2 agrees at 10 bases. The CDR3 covers 20 residues. The junction had 13 bases not matched to a gene; V was cut back by 2 bases and J by 0 bases. Germline assignment: CDR1 LNHDA and CDR2 SQIVND (reference sequence). The CDR3 coding sequence is TGTGCCAGTAGTATAAGGATAGCGGGAGGCCAGGTTCTAGCCAAAAACATTCAGTACTTC. Translating gives CASSIRIAGGQVLAKNIQYF.

This clone was recorded a few times. The V call is TRBV27, the J call TRBJ1-5; D is undetermined. CDR3 size: 13 residues. With 2 bases removed from V and 6 bases from J, the gap between germline ends came to 8 bases. Germline assignment: CDR1 MNHEY and CDR2 SMNVEV (reference sequence). CDR3 sequence: CASSLMPGQPQHF. In DNA, the CDR3 is TGTGCCAGCAGTTTAATGCCGGGTCAGCCCCAGCATTTT.

This chain connects TRBV2 to TRBJ2-2; TRBD1 aligns across 8 bases. The V gene's germline CDR1 is SNHLY and CDR2 FYNNEI. The V gene end was trimmed by 7 bases and the J gene end by 4 bases; junction bases not matched to a gene: 8. The CDR3 is 15 amino acids. CDR3 sequence: CASKPQGVGTGELFF. The CDR3 nucleotides read TGTGCCAGCAAACCACAGGGGGTAGGCACCGGGGAGCTGTTTTTT.

This clone was recorded only once. The V call is TRBV27, the J call TRBJ2-6; D is unclear. CDR3 length equals 14 residues. V dropped 3 bases and J dropped 0 bases, with 3 bases sitting between them. Germline V gene lookup returns CDR1 MNHEY and CDR2 SMNVEV (reference sequence). CDR3 nucleotides: TGTGCCAGCAGTTTGTCCTCTGGGGCCAACGTCCTGACTTTC. The encoded protein is CASSLSSGANVLTF.

This chain links TRBV28 with TRBJ2-7, with 11 bases fitting TRBD2. The CDR3 length is 14 residues. J was trimmed by 10 bases and V by 6 bases; bases with no gene match: 11. The germline gives CDR1 MDHEN, CDR2 SYDVKM. The CDR3 spells CASSQTSGEDEQYF. Here the CDR3 DNA reads TGTGCCAGCAGCCAGACTAGCGGGGAGGATGAACAGTACTTC.

The sample holds one count of this clone. The chain has TRBV4-1 and TRBJ2-2; 13 bases map to TRBD2. CDR3 length: 19 amino acids. CDR1 is MGHRA and CDR2 is YSYEKL in the germline V gene. V dropped 2 bases and J dropped 4; count of bases not matched to a gene: 10. In DNA form, the CDR3 reads TGCGCCAGCAGCCAAAAAGGGACTAGCGGGACCAAGGGCACCGGGGAGCTGTTTTTT. Translated, it gives CASSQKGTSGTKGTGELFF.

The chain is built from TRBV12-3 or TRBV12-4 and TRBJ1-3; D uncertain. This CDR3 has 13 residues. The V end lost 3 bases, the J end lost 5 bases, and 8 bases lay between the germline ends. CDR3 residues: CASSLRQRNTIYF. The CDR3 DNA reads TGTGCCAGCAGTTTGCGGCAGAGAAACACCATATATTTT.